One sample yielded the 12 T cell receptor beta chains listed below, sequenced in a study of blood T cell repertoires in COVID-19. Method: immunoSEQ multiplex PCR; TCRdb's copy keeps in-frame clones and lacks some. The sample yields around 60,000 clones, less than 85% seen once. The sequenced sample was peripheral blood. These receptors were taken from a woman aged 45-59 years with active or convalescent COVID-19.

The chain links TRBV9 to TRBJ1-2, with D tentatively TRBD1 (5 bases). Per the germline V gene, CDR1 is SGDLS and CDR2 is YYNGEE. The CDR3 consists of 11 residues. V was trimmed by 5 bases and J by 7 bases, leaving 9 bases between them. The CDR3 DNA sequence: TGTGCCAGCAGTACAGGTTCTGGCTACACCTTC. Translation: CASSTGSGYTF.

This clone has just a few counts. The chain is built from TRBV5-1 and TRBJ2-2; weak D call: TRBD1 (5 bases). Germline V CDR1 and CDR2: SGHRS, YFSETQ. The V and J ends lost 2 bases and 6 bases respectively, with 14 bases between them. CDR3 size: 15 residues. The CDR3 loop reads CASSLFQGKPGELFF. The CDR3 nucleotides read TGCGCCAGCAGCTTATTCCAGGGTAAACCCGGGGAGCTGTTTTTT.

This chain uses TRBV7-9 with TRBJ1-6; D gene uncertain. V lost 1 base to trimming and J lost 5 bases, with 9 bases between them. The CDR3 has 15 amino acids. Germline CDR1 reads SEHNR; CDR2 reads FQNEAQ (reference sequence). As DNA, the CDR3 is TGTGCCAGCAGCTTAGGCACAGTACATAATTCACCCCTCCACTTT. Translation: CASSLGTVHNSPLHF.

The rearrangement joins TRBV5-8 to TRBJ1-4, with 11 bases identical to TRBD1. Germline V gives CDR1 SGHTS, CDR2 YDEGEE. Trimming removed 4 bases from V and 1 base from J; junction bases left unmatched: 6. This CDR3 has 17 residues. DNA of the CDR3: TGTGCCAGCAGCCAGGGACAGGGGGTTGGAACTAATGAAAAACTGTTTTTT. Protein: CASSQGQGVGTNEKLFF.

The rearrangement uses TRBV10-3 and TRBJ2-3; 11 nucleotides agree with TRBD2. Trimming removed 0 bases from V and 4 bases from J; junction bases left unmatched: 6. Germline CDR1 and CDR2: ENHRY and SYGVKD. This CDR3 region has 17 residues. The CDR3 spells CAISESIAGGPSDTQYF. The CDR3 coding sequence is TGTGCCATCAGTGAGTCGATAGCGGGAGGGCCCTCAGATACGCAGTATTTT.

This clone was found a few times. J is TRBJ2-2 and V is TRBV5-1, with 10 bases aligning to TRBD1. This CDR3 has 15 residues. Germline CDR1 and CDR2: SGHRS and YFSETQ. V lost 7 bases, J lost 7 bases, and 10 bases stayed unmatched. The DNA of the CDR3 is TGCGCCAGCCGTAGCCGACAGGGGGCCAACGGGGAGCTGTTTTTT. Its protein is CASRSRQGANGELFF.

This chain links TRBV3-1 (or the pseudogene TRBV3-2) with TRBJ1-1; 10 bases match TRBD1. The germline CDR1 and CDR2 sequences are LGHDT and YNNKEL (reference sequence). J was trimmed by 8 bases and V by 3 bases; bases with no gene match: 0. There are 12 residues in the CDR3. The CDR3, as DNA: TGTGCCAGCAGCCAGGGACAGGGGGAAGCTTTCTTT. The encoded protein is CASSQGQGEAFF.

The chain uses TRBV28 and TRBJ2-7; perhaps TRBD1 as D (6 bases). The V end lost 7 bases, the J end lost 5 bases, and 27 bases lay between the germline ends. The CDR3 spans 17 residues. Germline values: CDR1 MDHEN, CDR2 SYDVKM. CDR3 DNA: TGTGCCAGCACTCCTTTCCCTCGGACAGACCCGGAGAACGAGCAGTACTTC. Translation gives CASTPFPRTDPENEQYF.

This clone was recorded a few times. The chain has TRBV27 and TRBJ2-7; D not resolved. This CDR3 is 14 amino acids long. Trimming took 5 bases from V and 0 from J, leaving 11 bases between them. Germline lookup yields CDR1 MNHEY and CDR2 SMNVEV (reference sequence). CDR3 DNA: TGTGCCAGCAGTCCCCGTCGTATCTCCTACGAGCAGTACTTC. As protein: CASSPRRISYEQYF.

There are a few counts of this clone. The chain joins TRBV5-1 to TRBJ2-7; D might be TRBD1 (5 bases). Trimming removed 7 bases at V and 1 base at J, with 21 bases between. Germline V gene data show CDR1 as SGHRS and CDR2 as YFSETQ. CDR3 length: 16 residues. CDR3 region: CASGPGRAPYSYEQYF. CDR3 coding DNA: TGCGCCAGCGGCCCCGGCAGGGCTCCCTATTCCTACGAGCAGTACTTC. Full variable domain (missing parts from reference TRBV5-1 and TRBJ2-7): KAGVTQTPRYLIKTRGQQVTLSCSPISGHRSVSWYQQTPGQGLQFLFEYFSETQRNKGNFPGRFSGRQFSNSRSEMNVSTLELGDSALYLCASGPGRAPYSYEQYFGPGTRLTVT.

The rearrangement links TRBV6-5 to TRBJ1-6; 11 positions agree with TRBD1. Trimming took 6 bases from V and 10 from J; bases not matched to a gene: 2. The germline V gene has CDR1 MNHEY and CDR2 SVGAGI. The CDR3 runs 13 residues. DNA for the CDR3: TGTGCCAGCAGCCGGGACAGGGGGTCACCCCTCCACTTT. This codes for CASSRDRGSPLHF.

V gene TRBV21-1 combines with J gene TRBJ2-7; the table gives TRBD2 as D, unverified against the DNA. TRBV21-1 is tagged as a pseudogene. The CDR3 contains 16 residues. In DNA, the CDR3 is TGTGCCAGCAGCAATAAAAAGGGACTCCCCTCCTACGAGCAGTACTTC. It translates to CASSNKKGLPSYEQYF.